These T cell receptor beta chains were read from a single sample in a study of CD8 T cells in ankylosing spondylitis. TCRdb recomputed calls from the 5' RACE reads with MiXCR, one row per CDR3 protein. This table has 700,000 to 1,000,000 distinct CDR3 sequences, 10% to 15% appearing once. The specimen sequenced was blood, either unsorted or a sorted T cell fraction (not recorded which). Receptors originate from a male donor with ankylosing spondylitis. Both conserved end residues are part of each CDR3. Fields, in order: D gene, clone size, J gene, V gene, CDR3 protein, CDR3 DNA. A D gene is named only where the DNA matches it firmly. The size field is filled for only some rows; it gives once, few, many or a size class.

NA few TRBJ1-1 TRBV20-1 CSANRVNTEAFF TGCAGTGCTAACCGGGTGAACACTGAAGCTTTCTTT
NA NA TRBJ1-5 TRBV4-2 CASSQEGASDQPQHF TGTGCCAGCAGCCAAGAGGGGGCCTCCGATCAGCCCCAGCATTTT
NA few TRBJ1-5 TRBV18 CASSFTGSQDQPQHF TGTGCCAGCTCATTCACAGGGAGCCAGGATCAGCCCCAGCATTTT
NA NA TRBJ2-3 TRBV4-3 CASSQDRLPSTDTQYF TGCGCCAGCAGCCAAGATCGGCTACCTAGCACAGATACGCAGTATTTT
TRBD1 many TRBJ1-1 TRBV12-3/TRBV12-4 CASSAWDSMNTEAFF TGTGCCAGCAGCGCTTGGGACAGCATGAACACTGAAGCTTTCTTT
TRBD1 NA TRBJ1-4 TRBV11-3 CASIQVTGNDRKLFF TGTGCCAGCATCCAGGTGACAGGGAACGACAGAAAACTGTTTTTT
NA NA TRBJ2-2 TRBV5-1 CASTPDRLHPGELSF TGCGCCAGCACCCCAGACAGATTACACCCCGGGGAGCTGTCTTTT
NA few TRBJ2-2 TRBV20-1 CSARGVTGELFF TGCAGTGCTAGGGGGGTAACCGGGGAGCTGTTTTTT
TRBD2 NA TRBJ2-1 TRBV11-3 CASSLVSGATYNEQFF TGTGCCAGCAGCTTAGTAAGCGGGGCCACCTACAATGAGCAGTTCTTC
NA few TRBJ2-1 TRBV12-5 CASGLGRLVGEQFF TGTGCTAGTGGTTTGGGCAGGCTAGTTGGTGAGCAGTTCTTC
NA few TRBJ1-5 TRBV4-3 CASSQEPDQPQHF TGCGCCAGCAGCCAAGAGCCGGATCAGCCCCAGCATTTT
NA NA TRBJ2-5 TRBV4-2 CASSQVPSWDRGETQYF TGTGCCAGCAGCCAAGTTCCTAGCTGGGACCGGGGGGAGACCCAGTACTTC
NA NA TRBJ2-7 TRBV12-3/TRBV12-4 CASSFGRPDEQYF TGTGCCAGCAGTTTCGGCAGGCCGGATGAGCAGTACTTC
TRBD1 few TRBJ2-5 TRBV2 CASQQDRAGETQYF TGTGCCAGCCAACAGGACAGGGCCGGAGAGACCCAGTACTTC
NA many TRBJ2-7 TRBV20-1 CSADYGFSYEQYF TGCAGTGCTGACTACGGTTTCTCCTACGAGCAGTACTTC
TRBD2 many TRBJ2-7 TRBV5-1 CASSKANSGRAGRYEQYF TGCGCCAGCAGCAAGGCGAATAGCGGGAGGGCCGGGAGGTACGAGCAGTACTTC
NA many TRBJ1-1 TRBV7-9 CASSFVGFTEAFF TGTGCCAGCAGCTTTGTTGGATTCACTGAAGCTTTCTTT
TRBD2 few TRBJ2-4 TRBV20-1 CSAPAGGVLGKNIQYF TGCAGTGCTCCTGCTGGGGGGGTACTAGGCAAAAACATTCAGTACTTC
NA few TRBJ1-5 TRBV20-1 CSARDLRSNQPQHF TGCAGTGCTAGAGATCTCCGTAGCAATCAGCCCCAGCATTTT
NA many TRBJ2-1 TRBV10-3 CAISEANSGSYNEQFF TGTGCCATCAGTGAGGCAAATAGCGGTTCCTACAATGAGCAGTTCTTC
NA many TRBJ2-2 TRBV20-1 CSAREDGNTGELFF TGCAGTGCTAGAGAGGACGGTAACACCGGGGAGCTGTTTTTT
TRBD1 few TRBJ1-6 TRBV18 CASSPTGDSGSPLHF TGTGCCAGCTCACCTACAGGGGACTCCGGATCACCCCTCCACTTT
TRBD1 NA TRBJ1-5 TRBV4-2 CASSLDREMNQPQHF TGTGCCAGCAGCCTAGACAGGGAAATGAATCAGCCCCAGCATTTT